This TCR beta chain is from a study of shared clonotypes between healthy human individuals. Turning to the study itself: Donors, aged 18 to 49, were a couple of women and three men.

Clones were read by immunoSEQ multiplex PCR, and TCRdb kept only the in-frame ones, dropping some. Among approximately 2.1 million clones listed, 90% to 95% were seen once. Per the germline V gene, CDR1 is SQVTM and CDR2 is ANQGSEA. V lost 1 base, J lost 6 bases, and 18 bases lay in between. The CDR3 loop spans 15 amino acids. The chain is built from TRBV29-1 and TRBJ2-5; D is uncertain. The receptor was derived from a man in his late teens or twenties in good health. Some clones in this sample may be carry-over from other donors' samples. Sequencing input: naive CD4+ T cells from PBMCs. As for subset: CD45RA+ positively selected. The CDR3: CSVEVPHPSRQTQYF. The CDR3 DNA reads TGCAGCGTTGAAGTCCCCCATCCCTCTCGCCAGACCCAGTACTTC.